This T cell receptor beta chain was profiled in a study of control samples from healthy donors and cancer patients. The data were produced by immunoSEQ multiplex PCR, yet TCRdb's version contains in-frame clones alone and is incomplete. The table lists about 95,000 clones, about 85% of them singletons. This CDR3 spans 17 amino acids. The germline V gene has CDR1 SGHVS and CDR2 FNYEAQ. The junction had 15 bases not matched to a gene; V was cut back by 7 bases and J by 4 bases. The chain is built from TRBV7-6 and TRBJ2-2; TRBD2 matches 7 bases. This receptor was identified in a man aged 25-40 years in good health. Sequenced sample: blood. The CDR3, as DNA: TGTGCCAGCACCGGGATTCCTTGGGGACTAAGCACCGGGGAGCTGTTTTTT. It is translated as CASTGIPWGLSTGELFF. The full variable domain, in which reference TRBV7-6 and TRBJ2-2 provide the parts outside the CDR3, is GAGVSQSPRYKVTKRGQDVALRCDPISGHVSLYWYRQALGQGPEFLTYFNYEAQQDKSGLPNDRFSAERPEGSISTLTIQRTEQRDSAMYRCASTGIPWGLSTGELFFGEGSRLTVL.